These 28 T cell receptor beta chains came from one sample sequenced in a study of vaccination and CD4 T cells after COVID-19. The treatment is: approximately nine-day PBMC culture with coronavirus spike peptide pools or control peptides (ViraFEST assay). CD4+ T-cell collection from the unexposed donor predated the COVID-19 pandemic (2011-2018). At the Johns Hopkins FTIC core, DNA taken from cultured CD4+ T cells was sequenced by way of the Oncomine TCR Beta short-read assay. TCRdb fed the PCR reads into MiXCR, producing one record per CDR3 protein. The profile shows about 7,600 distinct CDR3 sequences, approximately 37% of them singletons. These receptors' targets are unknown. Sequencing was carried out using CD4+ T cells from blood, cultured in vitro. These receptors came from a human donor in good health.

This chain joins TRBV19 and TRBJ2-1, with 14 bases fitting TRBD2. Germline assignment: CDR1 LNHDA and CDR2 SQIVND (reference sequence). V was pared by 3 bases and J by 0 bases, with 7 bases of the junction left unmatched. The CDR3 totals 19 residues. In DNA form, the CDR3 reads TGTGCCAGTAGTATCAAGGGACTAGCGGGGGCAAGCTCCTACAATGAGCAGTTCTTC. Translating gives CASSIKGLAGASSYNEQFF.

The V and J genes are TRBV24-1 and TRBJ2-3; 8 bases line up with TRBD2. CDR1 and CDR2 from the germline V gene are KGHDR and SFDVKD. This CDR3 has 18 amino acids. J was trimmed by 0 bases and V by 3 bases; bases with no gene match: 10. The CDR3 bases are TGTGCCACCAGTGATCCACCGGGGGGGGCGACTAGCACAGATACGCAGTATTTT. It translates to CATSDPPGGATSTDTQYF.

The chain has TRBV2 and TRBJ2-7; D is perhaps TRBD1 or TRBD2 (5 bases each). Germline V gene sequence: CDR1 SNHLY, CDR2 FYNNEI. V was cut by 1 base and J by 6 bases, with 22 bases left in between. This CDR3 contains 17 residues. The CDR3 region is CASSEGGGWGRTVEQYF. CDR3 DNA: TGTGCCAGCAGTGAAGGAGGAGGTTGGGGCCGTACGGTCGAGCAGTACTTC.

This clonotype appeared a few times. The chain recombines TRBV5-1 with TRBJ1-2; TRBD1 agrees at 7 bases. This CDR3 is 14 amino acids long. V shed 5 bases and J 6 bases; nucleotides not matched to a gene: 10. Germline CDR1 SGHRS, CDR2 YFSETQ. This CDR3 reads CASRPLGGGDGYTF. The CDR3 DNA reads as TGCGCCAGCAGGCCCTTAGGAGGGGGCGATGGCTACACCTTC. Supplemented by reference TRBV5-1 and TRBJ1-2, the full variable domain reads KAGVTQTPRYLIKTRGQQVTLSCSPISGHRSVSWYQQTPGQGLQFLFEYFSETQRNKGNFPGRFSGRQFSNSRSEMNVSTLELGDSALYLCASRPLGGGDGYTFGSGTRLTVV.

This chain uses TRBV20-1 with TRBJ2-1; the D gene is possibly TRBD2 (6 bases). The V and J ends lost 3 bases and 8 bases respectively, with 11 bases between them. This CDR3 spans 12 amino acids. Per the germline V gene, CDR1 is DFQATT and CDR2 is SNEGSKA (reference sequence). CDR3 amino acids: CSASGRVDEQFF. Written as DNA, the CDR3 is TGCAGTGCTAGCGGGAGAGTGGATGAGCAGTTCTTC.

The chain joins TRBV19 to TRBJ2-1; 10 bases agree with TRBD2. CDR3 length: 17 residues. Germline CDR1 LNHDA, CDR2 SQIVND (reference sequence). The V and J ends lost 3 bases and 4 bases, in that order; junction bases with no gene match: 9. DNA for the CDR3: TGTGCCAGTAGTATTTACGAGGGACTAGCGCAATACAATGAGCAGTTCTTC. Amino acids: CASSIYEGLAQYNEQFF.

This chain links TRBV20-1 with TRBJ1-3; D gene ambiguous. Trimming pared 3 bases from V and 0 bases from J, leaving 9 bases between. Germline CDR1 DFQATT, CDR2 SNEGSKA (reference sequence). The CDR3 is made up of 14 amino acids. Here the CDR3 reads CSASALNSGNTIYF. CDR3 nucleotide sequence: TGCAGTGCTAGTGCACTCAACTCTGGAAACACCATATATTTT.

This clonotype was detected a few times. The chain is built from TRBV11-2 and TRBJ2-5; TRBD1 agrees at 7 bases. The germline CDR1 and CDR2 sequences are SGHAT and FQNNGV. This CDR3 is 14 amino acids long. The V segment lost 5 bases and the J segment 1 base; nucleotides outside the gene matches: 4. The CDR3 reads CASSARDSQETQYF. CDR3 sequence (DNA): TGTGCCAGCAGCGCACGGGACAGCCAAGAGACCCAGTACTTC.

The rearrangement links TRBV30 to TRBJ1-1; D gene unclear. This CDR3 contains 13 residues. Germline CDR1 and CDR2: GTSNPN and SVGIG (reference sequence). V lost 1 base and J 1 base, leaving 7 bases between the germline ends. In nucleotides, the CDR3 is TGTGCCTGGAGTGATCGGGGGAACACTGAAGCTTTCTTT. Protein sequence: CAWSDRGNTEAFF.

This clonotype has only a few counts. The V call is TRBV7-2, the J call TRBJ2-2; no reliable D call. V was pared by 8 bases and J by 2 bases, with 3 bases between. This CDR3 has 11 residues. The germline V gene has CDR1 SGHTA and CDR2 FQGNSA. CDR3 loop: CASGNTGELFF. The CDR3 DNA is TGTGCCAGCGGCAACACCGGGGAGCTGTTTTTT.

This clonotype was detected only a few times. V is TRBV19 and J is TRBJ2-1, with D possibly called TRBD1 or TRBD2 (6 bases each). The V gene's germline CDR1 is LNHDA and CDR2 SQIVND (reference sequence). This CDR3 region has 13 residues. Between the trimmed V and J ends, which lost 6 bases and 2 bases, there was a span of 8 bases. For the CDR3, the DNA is TGTGCCAGTAGAGGGGGGCCCTACAATGAGCAGTTCTTC. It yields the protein CASRGGPYNEQFF. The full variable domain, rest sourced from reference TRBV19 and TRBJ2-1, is DGGITQSPKYLFRKEGQNVTLSCEQNLNHDAMYWYRQDPGQGLRLIYYSQIVNDFQKGDIAEGYSVSREKKESFPLTVTSAQKNPTAFYLCASRGGPYNEQFFGPGTRLTVL.

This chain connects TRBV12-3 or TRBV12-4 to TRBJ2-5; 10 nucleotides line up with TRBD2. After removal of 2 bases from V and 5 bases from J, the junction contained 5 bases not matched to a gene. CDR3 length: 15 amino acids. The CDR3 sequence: CASSLSGGAEETQYF. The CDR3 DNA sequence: TGTGCCAGCAGTTTAAGCGGGGGGGCCGAGGAGACCCAGTACTTC.

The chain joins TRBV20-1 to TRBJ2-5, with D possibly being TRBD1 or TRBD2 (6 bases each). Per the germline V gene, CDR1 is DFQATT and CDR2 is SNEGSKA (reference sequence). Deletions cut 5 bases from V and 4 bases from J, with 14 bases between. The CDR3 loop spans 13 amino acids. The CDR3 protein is CSASEGGLETQYF. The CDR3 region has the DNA TGCAGTGCTTCTGAGGGGGGATTAGAGACCCAGTACTTC.

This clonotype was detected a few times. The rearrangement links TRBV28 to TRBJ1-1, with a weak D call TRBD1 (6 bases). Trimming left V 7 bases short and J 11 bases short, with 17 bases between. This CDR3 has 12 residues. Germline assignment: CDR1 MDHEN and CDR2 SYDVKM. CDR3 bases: TGTGCCAGCATCTCGGGGGCCAAGGCGGCTTTCTTT. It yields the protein CASISGAKAAFF.

The CDR3 bases are TGCAGTGCTAGAGATTTGGCAGGTTCCGTCTACGACACTGAAGCTTTCTTT. Its protein product is CSARDLAGSVYDTEAFF. The chain couples TRBV20-1 to TRBJ1-1, with D hard to call. Trimming removed 0 bases at V and 3 bases at J, with 20 bases between. The CDR3 has 17 amino acids. In germline, CDR1 is DFQATT, CDR2 SNEGSKA (reference sequence).

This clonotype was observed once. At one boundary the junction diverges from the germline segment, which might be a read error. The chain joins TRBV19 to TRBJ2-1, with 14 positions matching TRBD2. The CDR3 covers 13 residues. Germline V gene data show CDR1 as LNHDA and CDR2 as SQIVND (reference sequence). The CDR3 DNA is TGTGCCAGTAGTATGGGGGGACTAGCGGGAGAAATCTTC. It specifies CASSMGGLAGEIF.

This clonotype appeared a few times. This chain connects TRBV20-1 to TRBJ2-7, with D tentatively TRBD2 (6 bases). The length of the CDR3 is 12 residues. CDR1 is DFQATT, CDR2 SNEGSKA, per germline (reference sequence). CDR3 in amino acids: CGWRASMGEQYF. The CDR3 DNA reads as TGCGGATGGAGGGCCTCCATGGGTGAGCAGTACTTC.

Here the CDR3 DNA reads TGTGCCAGTCAGCCGACTACAGGGAATCAGCCCCAGCATTTT. The encoded protein is CASQPTTGNQPQHF. The chain is built from TRBV2 and TRBJ1-5; D possibly corresponds to TRBD1 (6 bases). Germline values: CDR1 SNHLY, CDR2 FYNNEI. The length of the CDR3 is 14 residues. V lost 9 bases, J lost 4 bases, and 16 bases lay in between.

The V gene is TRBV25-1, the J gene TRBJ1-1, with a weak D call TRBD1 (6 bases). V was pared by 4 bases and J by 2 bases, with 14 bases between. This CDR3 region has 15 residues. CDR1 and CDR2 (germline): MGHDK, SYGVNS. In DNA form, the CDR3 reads TGTGCCAGCAGTGTAGGTGTGGGACAAAACACTGAAGCTTTCTTT. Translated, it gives CASSVGVGQNTEAFF.

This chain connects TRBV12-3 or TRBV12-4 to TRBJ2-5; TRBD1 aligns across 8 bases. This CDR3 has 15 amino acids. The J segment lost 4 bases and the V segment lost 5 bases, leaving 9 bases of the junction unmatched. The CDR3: CASSPWTGSTETQYF. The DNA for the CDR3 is TGTGCCAGCAGTCCCTGGACAGGGAGCACAGAGACCCAGTACTTC.

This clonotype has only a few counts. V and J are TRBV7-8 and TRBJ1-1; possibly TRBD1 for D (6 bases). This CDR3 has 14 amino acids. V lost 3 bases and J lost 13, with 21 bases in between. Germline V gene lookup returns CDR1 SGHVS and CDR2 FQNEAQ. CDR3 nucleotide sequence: TGTGCCAGCAGCTTCTCACGAACGCGACAGGTTGGTTTCTTT. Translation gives CASSFSRTRQVGFF.

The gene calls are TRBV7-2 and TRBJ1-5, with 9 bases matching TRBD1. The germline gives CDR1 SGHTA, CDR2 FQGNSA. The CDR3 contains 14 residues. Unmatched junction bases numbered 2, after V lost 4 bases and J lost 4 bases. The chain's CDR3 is CASSSDRGNQPQHF. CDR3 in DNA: TGTGCCAGCAGCTCGGACAGGGGAAATCAGCCCCAGCATTTT.

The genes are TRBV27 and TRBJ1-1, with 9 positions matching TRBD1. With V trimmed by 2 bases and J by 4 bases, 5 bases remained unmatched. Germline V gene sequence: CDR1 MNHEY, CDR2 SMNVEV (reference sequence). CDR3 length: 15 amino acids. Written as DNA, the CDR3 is TGTGCCAGCAGTTTAAGAATGGGACAGGGCACTGAAGCTTTCTTT. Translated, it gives CASSLRMGQGTEAFF.

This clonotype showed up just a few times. CDR3 bases: TGTGCCAGTAGTCTCCGGCCGGGACAGAGATACTATGGCTACACCTTC. Its translation: CASSLRPGQRYYGYTF. This chain uses TRBV19 with TRBJ1-2; 7 bases match TRBD1. The CDR3 totals 16 residues. CDR1 and CDR2 from the germline V gene are LNHDA and SQIVND (reference sequence). V lost 5 bases to trimming and J lost 3 bases; unmatched junction nucleotides: 12.

The DNA for the CDR3 is TGTGCCAGCAGCCTGCCGGACAGGGGGGACACTGAAGCTTTCTTT. Its translation: CASSLPDRGDTEAFF. The chain is built from TRBV5-4 and TRBJ1-1; 10 bases match TRBD1. Germline V CDR1 and CDR2: SGHNT, YYREEE (reference sequence). CDR3 size: 15 residues. Trimming cost V 4 bases and J 3 bases; bases outside gene matches: 6.

The CDR3: CASSSWSAGKGPVQPQHF. The CDR3 nucleotides are TGTGCCAGTAGTAGTTGGTCCGCGGGTAAGGGGCCGGTTCAGCCCCAGCATTTT. The genes are TRBV19 and TRBJ1-5; D is perhaps TRBD1 (5 bases). Germline V CDR1 and CDR2: LNHDA, SQIVND (reference sequence). V was pared by 4 bases and J by 6 bases, with 25 bases between. The CDR3 covers 18 residues.

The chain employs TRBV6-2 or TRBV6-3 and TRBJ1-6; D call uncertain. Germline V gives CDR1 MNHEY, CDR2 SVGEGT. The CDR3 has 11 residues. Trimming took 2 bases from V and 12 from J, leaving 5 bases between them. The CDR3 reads CASSYKGPLHF. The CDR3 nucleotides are TGTGCCAGCAGTTACAAGGGACCCCTCCACTTT.

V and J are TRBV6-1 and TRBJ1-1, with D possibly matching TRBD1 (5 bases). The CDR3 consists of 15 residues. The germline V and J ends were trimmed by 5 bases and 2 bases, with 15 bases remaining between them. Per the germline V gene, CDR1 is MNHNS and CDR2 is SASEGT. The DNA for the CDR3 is TGTGCCAGCAGTCGAGGACTGGGGGTAAACACTGAAGCTTTCTTT. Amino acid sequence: CASSRGLGVNTEAFF.